The 27 T cell receptor beta chains below were found in one sample sequenced in a study of shared clonotypes between healthy human individuals. The table came from immunoSEQ multiplex PCR; TCRdb's copy has only in-frame clones and leaves some out. The sample has 2 million to 2.5 million clones; roughly 93% are singletons. Material: naive CD4+ T cells from PBMCs. The subset was: CD45RA+ positively selected. These receptor sequences come from a man younger than 30 in good health. Some clones in this sample may be carry-over from other donors' samples.

The gene calls are TRBV15 and TRBJ1-5; D call uncertain. Germline CDR1 reads LNHNV; CDR2 reads YYDKDF (reference sequence). This CDR3 has 16 amino acids. Between the trimmed V and J ends, which lost 0 bases and 0 bases, there was a span of 9 bases. The CDR3 is CATSRDAQNSNQPQHF. The CDR3 coding sequence is TGTGCCACCAGCAGAGATGCTCAGAATAGCAATCAGCCCCAGCATTTT. Full variable domain (outside the CDR3, taken from reference TRBV15 and TRBJ1-5): DAMVIQNPRYQVTQFGKPVTLSCSQTLNHNVMYWYQQKSSQAPKLLFHYYDKDFNNEADTPDNFQSRRPNTSFCFLDIRSPGLGDTAMYLCATSRDAQNSNQPQHFGDGTRLSIL.

This chain connects TRBV7-9 to TRBJ2-3; D perhaps matches TRBD1 (6 bases). Trimming took off 5 bases at V and 3 bases at J, with 18 bases between the two ends. Germline assignment: CDR1 SEHNR and CDR2 FQNEAQ (reference sequence). There are 16 residues in the CDR3. CDR3 bases: TGTGCCAGCAGCCTTGGGACACTTGCCCAAACAGATACGCAGTATTTT. Encoded protein: CASSLGTLAQTDTQYF.

This sequence joins TRBV6-5 and TRBJ1-2; weak D call: TRBD1 (5 bases). V dropped 10 bases and J dropped 5 bases, with 23 bases sitting between them. Germline V gene data show CDR1 as MNHEY and CDR2 as SVGAGI. This CDR3 region has 15 residues. The CDR3 DNA reads TGTGCCACCAAGACTAACACGGGGCACTCGTATGGCTACACCTTC. It yields the protein CATKTNTGHSYGYTF.

This chain links TRBV29-1 with TRBJ2-7; 7 positions agree with TRBD1. Germline V gene sequence: CDR1 SQVTM, CDR2 ANQGSEA. With 7 bases clipped from V and 5 bases from J, the junction kept 11 bases outside the gene matches. The CDR3 runs to 13 residues. CDR3 nucleotide sequence: TGCAGCGCGACCACAGGGGTCCCCAACGAGCAGTACTTC. This gives the protein CSATTGVPNEQYF.

The CDR3 region is CASSPGQASSYEQYF. CDR3 nucleotides: TGTGCCAGCAGTCCCGGACAGGCTAGCTCCTACGAGCAGTACTTC. The chain combines TRBV28 with TRBJ2-7; TRBD1 aligns across 7 bases. The CDR3 spans 15 residues. Germline V gives CDR1 MDHEN, CDR2 SYDVKM. V lost 5 bases, J lost 0 bases, and 7 bases stayed unmatched.

The chain carries TRBV7-3 and TRBJ2-1; D is undetermined. V lost 3 bases, J lost 8 bases, and 17 bases lay in between. The CDR3 is made up of 15 amino acids. The germline CDR1 and CDR2 sequences are SGHTA and FQGTGA. The CDR3, as DNA: TGTGCCAGCAGCTTCCCCCCCCCTAATATGGATGAGCAGTTCTTC. Amino acid sequence: CASSFPPPNMDEQFF.

This rearrangement joins TRBV27 to TRBJ2-1; 8 nucleotides line up with TRBD1. Germline-derived CDR1 and CDR2 are MNHEY and SMNVEV (reference sequence). After removal of 6 bases from V and 6 bases from J, the junction contained 7 bases not matched to a gene. The CDR3 has 14 residues. The CDR3 region has the DNA TGTGCCAGCAGCCCTATCGACAGGGGCAATGAGCAGTTCTTC. As protein: CASSPIDRGNEQFF.

In the case of this clone: The sample contains more than one DNA sequence encoding this CDR3. In nucleotides, the CDR3 is TGTGCCAGCAGTTTAGTAGGCAGGGAAGCTTTCTTT. Protein sequence: CASSLVGREAFF. This sequence joins TRBV28 and TRBJ1-1; no reliable D call. The CDR3 extends over 12 amino acids. The V and J ends lost 2 bases and 8 bases respectively, with 9 bases between them. Germline CDR1 and CDR2: MDHEN and SYDVKM.

The V gene is TRBV10-1, the J gene TRBJ2-3; D not resolved. The germline gives CDR1 WNHNN, CDR2 SYGVQD (reference sequence). With 2 bases removed from V and 0 bases from J, the gap between germline ends came to 9 bases. The CDR3 contains 15 residues. The CDR3: CASSEVGASTDTQYF. CDR3 DNA: TGCGCCAGCAGTGAGGTCGGAGCTAGCACAGATACGCAGTATTTT.

The chain links TRBV28 to TRBJ1-2; 8 bases fit TRBD1. This CDR3 spans 14 amino acids. Trimming took 7 bases from V and 4 from J; bases not matched to a gene: 8. Germline V lookup: CDR1 MDHEN, CDR2 SYDVKM. Here the CDR3 DNA reads TGTGCCAGCATTCAGTCAGGGGGCATCTATGGCTACACCTTC. Protein product: CASIQSGGIYGYTF.

For this clone: Other DNA sequences within the sample encode an identical CDR3. This sequence joins TRBV7-2 and TRBJ1-2, with 8 nucleotides matching TRBD1. Germline CDR1 is SGHTA and CDR2 is FQGNSA. Germline trimming cut 4 bases from V and 5 bases from J; bases unmatched to any gene: 3. The CDR3 is made up of 13 amino acids. The CDR3: CASSSGQGYGYTF. CDR3 sequence (DNA): TGTGCCAGCAGCTCAGGACAGGGTTATGGCTACACCTTC. Combining the CDR3 with reference TRBV7-2 and TRBJ1-2 gives the whole variable domain GAGVSQSPSNKVTEKGKDVELRCDPISGHTALYWYRQSLGQGLEFLIYFQGNSAPDKSGLPSDRFSAERTGGSVSTLTIQRTQQEDSAVYLCASSSGQGYGYTFGSGTRLTVV.

This sequence joins TRBV27 and TRBJ2-7; tentatively, D is TRBD2 (7 bases). Per germline, CDR1 MNHEY and CDR2 SMNVEV (reference sequence). Trimming took 10 bases from V and 0 from J, leaving 19 bases between them. The CDR3 length is 15 residues. CDR3 region: CATGVRGGTSYEQYF. In DNA, the CDR3 is TGTGCCACCGGCGTTAGGGGGGGTACCTCCTACGAGCAGTACTTC.

This sequence joins TRBV5-1 and TRBJ2-2; TRBD1 might be the D (6 bases). V shed 7 bases and J shed 4 bases, with 14 bases lying between them. This CDR3 contains 14 residues. CDR1 and CDR2 from the germline V gene are SGHRS and YFSETQ. CDR3 nucleotides: TGCGCCAGCGCCCGGGGACAACTCACCGGGGAGCTGTTTTTT. Translated: CASARGQLTGELFF.

The J gene is TRBJ1-6, the V gene TRBV7-9, with a tentative D call TRBD1 (5 bases). Germline loops: CDR1 SEHNR, CDR2 FQNEAQ (reference sequence). This CDR3 region has 12 residues. V was pared by 5 bases and J by 16 bases, with 15 bases between. The CDR3 bases are TGTGCCAGCAGCCTGGGGGGGACCGATCTCCACTTT. It translates to CASSLGGTDLHF.

The chain combines TRBV29-1 with TRBJ2-1; D remains ambiguous. Germline V gene lookup returns CDR1 SQVTM and CDR2 ANQGSEA. The V end lost 3 bases, the J end lost 0 bases, and 9 bases lay between the germline ends. The CDR3 loop spans 14 amino acids. The CDR3 nucleotides are TGCAGCGTTGAGGTTTCCAGCTCCTACAATGAGCAGTTCTTC. Its protein product is CSVEVSSSYNEQFF.

This chain connects TRBV19 to TRBJ2-5; 9 nucleotides match TRBD2. The CDR3 has 14 residues. CDR1 LNHDA and CDR2 SQIVND come from the germline V gene (reference sequence). The ends lost 7 bases at V and 9 bases at J; junction bases unmatched: 12. The CDR3 DNA is TGTGCCAGTACCCCCGAACGAGCGGGAGGTCCCCAGTACTTC. Protein: CASTPERAGGPQYF.

The chain is built from TRBV6-6 and TRBJ1-2; D is possibly TRBD1 (6 bases). V was cut by 3 bases and J by 11 bases, with 13 bases left in between. CDR1 and CDR2 (germline): MNHNY, SVGAGI (reference sequence). This CDR3 contains 12 residues. The CDR3 DNA is TGTGCCAGCAGTTATCACAGGGAGGGATACACCTTC. Its translation: CASSYHREGYTF.

The V and J genes are TRBV14 and TRBJ2-1; D ambiguous. The CDR3 has 14 amino acids. Germline CDR1 reads SGHDN; CDR2 reads FVKESK. The V and J ends lost 3 bases and 7 bases respectively, with 13 bases between them. The CDR3 coding sequence is TGTGCCAGCAGCCACCTAGGCAACCCAAATGAGCAGTTCTTC. As protein: CASSHLGNPNEQFF.

This chain uses TRBV5-4 with TRBJ2-4; no clear D gene. This CDR3 contains 15 residues. Germline CDR1 SGHNT, CDR2 YYREEE (reference sequence). Deletions cut 4 bases from V and 0 bases from J, with 11 bases between. The CDR3 here is CASSSPQEAKNIQYF. Here the CDR3 DNA reads TGTGCCAGCAGCAGCCCTCAGGAAGCCAAAAACATTCAGTACTTC.

A word on this clone: Other nucleotide sequences in the sample specify the same CDR3. The chain links TRBV2 to TRBJ2-3; 9 bases align to TRBD2. The CDR3 sequence is 14 residues long. V gave up 5 bases and J gave up 1 base; unmatched junction bases: 1. Germline V CDR1 and CDR2: SNHLY, FYNNEI. CDR3: CASSRTSGTDTQYF. DNA for the CDR3: TGTGCCAGCAGTCGGACTAGCGGCACAGATACGCAGTATTTT. The full variable domain, with the rest looked up from reference TRBV2 and TRBJ2-3, is EPEVTQTPSHQVTQMGQEVILRCVPISNHLYFYWYRQILGQKVEFLVSFYNNEISEKSEIFDDQFSVERPDGSNFTLKIRSTKLEDSAMYFCASSRTSGTDTQYFGPGTRLTVL.

The V call is TRBV11-2, the J call TRBJ2-7; 9 bases agree with TRBD1. Trimming cost V 4 bases and J 2 bases; bases outside gene matches: 3. This CDR3 is built from 14 residues. Germline V gene lookup returns CDR1 SGHAT and CDR2 FQNNGV. CDR3 loop: CASSSGQGTYEQYF. The CDR3 bases are TGTGCCAGCAGCTCCGGACAGGGGACCTACGAGCAGTACTTC.

The chain links TRBV6-1 to TRBJ2-2, with D tentatively TRBD1 or TRBD2 (5 bases each). The CDR3 covers 13 residues. From germline, CDR1 is MNHNS and CDR2 SASEGT. Trimming removed 6 bases from V and 5 bases from J, with 10 bases in between. Here the CDR3 DNA reads TGTGCCAGCAGGGCAGGGAGTACCGGGGAGCTGTTTTTT. It specifies CASRAGSTGELFF.

CDR3 amino acids: CASSYLANSNTGELFF. For the CDR3, the DNA is TGTGCCAGCAGTTACCTGGCCAACTCGAACACCGGGGAGCTGTTTTTT. The gene calls are TRBV6-6 and TRBJ2-2; D gene uncertain. V shed 2 bases and J shed 0 bases, with 10 bases lying between them. CDR1 is MNHNY and CDR2 is SVGAGI in the germline V gene (reference sequence). The CDR3 totals 16 residues.

The chain combines TRBV7-9 with TRBJ2-5, with D maybe TRBD2 (5 bases). V was shortened by 2 bases and J by 4 bases, with 26 bases between the two germline ends. Germline V gene data show CDR1 as SEHNR and CDR2 as FQNEAQ (reference sequence). This CDR3 is 19 amino acids long. CDR3 nucleotide sequence: TGTGCCAGCAGCTTATCGTTCGGCGGGTATGGCTCCGCTCCAGAGACCCAGTACTTC. Amino acid sequence: CASSLSFGGYGSAPETQYF.

The chain has TRBV5-6 and TRBJ2-3, with a weak D call TRBD2 (5 bases). There are 13 residues in the CDR3. Germline assignment: CDR1 SGHDT and CDR2 YYEEEE. Trimming took 3 bases from V and 4 from J, leaving 9 bases between them. The CDR3 reads CASSSWTADTQYF. In DNA form, the CDR3 reads TGTGCCAGCAGCTCGTGGACTGCAGATACGCAGTATTTT.

This rearrangement joins TRBV7-9 to TRBJ1-4; 7 nucleotides match TRBD1. The CDR3 is 15 amino acids. Germline CDR1 SEHNR, CDR2 FQNEAQ (reference sequence). Losses at the gene ends were 5 bases for V and 4 bases for J; bases not matched to a gene: 7. The CDR3 DNA sequence: TGTGCCAGCAGCAGATGGACAGGAAGTAATGAAAAACTGTTTTTT. Translating gives CASSRWTGSNEKLFF.

The chain links TRBV11-2 to TRBJ2-7, with a tentative D call TRBD2 (7 bases). Germline V gene sequence: CDR1 SGHAT, CDR2 FQNNGV. The CDR3 totals 15 residues. V shed 1 base and J shed 5 bases, with 15 bases lying between them. The CDR3 here is CASSLGQRGAHEQYF. The CDR3, as DNA: TGTGCCAGCAGCTTAGGTCAACGGGGGGCCCACGAGCAGTACTTC.